This record looks at one TCR beta chain sequence and its context. This sample is part of a study of blood T cell repertoires in COVID-19. Study overall: In each case, the material was cDNA or gDNA derived from T cells, B-cell-depleted T cells, or PBMCs.

The method was immunoSEQ multiplex PCR; TCRdb's version includes in-frame clones alone and lacks a portion of them. Of hundreds of thousands of clones listed, around 91% are singletons. Allocation to cohorts depended on clinical history reported by the participants. Recovery meant two consecutive negative NP/OP PCR tests, professional clearance, or resolved symptoms. This CDR3 contains 14 residues. In germline, CDR1 is SGHRS, CDR2 YFSETQ. V lost 7 bases and J lost 5, with 18 bases in between. This TCR derives from a young man who had recovered from COVID-19. The chain couples TRBV5-1 to TRBJ2-5; maybe TRBD2 (6 bases). The sample comprised PBMCs or T cells enriched from blood (not recorded which). The CDR3 here is CASSPGLDLETQYF. CDR3 nucleotide sequence: TGCGCCAGCTCACCGGGACTCGATCTCGAGACCCAGTACTTC.